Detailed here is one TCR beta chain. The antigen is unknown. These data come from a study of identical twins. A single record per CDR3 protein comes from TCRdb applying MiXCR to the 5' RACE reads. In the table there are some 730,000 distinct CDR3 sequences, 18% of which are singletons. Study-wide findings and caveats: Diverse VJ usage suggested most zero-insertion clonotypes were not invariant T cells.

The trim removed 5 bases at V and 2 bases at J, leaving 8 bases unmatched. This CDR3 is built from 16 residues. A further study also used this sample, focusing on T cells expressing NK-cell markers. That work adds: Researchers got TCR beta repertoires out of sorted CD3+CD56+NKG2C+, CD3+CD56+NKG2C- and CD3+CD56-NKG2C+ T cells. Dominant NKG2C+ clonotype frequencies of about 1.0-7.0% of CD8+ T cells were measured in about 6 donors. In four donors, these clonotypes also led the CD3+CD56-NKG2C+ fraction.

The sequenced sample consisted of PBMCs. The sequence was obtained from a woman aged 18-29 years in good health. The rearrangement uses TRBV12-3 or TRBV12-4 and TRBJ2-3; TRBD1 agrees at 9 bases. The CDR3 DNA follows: TGTGCCAGCAGTCCCACCGGACAGGGGCCCACAGATACGCAGTATTTT. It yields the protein CASSPTGQGPTDTQYF.